This TCR beta chain was sequenced during a study of shared clonotypes between healthy human individuals (dated by TCRdb to between 2020 and 2021). With regard to the full study: A couple of women and a few men aged 18 to 49 years were included in the cohort. To increase sequencing depth and limit assay-specific biases, different laboratories used diverse techniques to prepare libraries and sequence TCR repertoires. Per donor, leukapheresis produced somewhere between about 0.9 and 10 billion PBMCs. Blood TCR repertoires of several healthy adults were deeply sequenced to estimate repertoire size and the extent of clonotype sharing between individuals. For each donor, CD4 naive and CD4 memory were each run on three plates, CD8 naive on two plates, and CD8 memory on one plate. Summary of the overall study and its limitations: Because the study included only a small number of donors, the genetic and exposure-history diversity represented was limited. Pairwise subsampling led to the expectation that sequencing depth would affect the degree of clonotype sharing among donors. Sharing across a few donors was observed for about 5% of naive CD4, over 3% of naive CD8, roughly 2.4% of memory CD4, and 0.4% of memory CD8 clonotypes. Rarefaction of sorted-subset datasets indicated incomplete sequencing despite the large sequencing depth. Naive subsets generally had larger estimated clonotype richness than memory subsets did. Compared with non-shared clonotypes, clonotypes shared by all four sorted-subset donors had higher generation probabilities. Sampling was restricted to blood, and TCR repertoires in tissue are likely to differ from TCR repertoires in blood.

The donors were healthy, HIV-negative adults with no recently reported acute infections or vaccinations. Every donor was a Caucasian adult residing in Nashville, Tennessee, USA. CD4+ T cells were enriched by magnetic negative selection, after which naive cells were positively selected on CD45RA and the negative fraction was taken as the memory subset. Blood was collected by leukapheresis, and PBMCs were isolated by Ficoll-Histopaque density gradient centrifugation and then cryopreserved in liquid nitrogen vapor phase. Purity and quantity of every magnetically sorted T cell population were checked by analytical flow cytometry. Genomic DNA was isolated from every sorted fraction and measured by UV absorbance on a Nanodrop 2000c. The V and J ends are trimmed by 0 bases and 10 bases, leaving 17 bases between them. The CDR3 runs 15 amino acids, cysteine and phenylalanine included. Only the CDR3 portion is preserved as DNA: 45 bases, with reading frame beginning at the first base. Sequences SGHRS (CDR1) and YFSETQ (CDR2) are obtained from the germline V gene.

Using the deep immunoSEQ assay, multiplex PCR amplified TCR CDR3 regions from genomic DNA. Extracted genomic DNA from each cell subset was spread evenly across all wells of several immunoSEQ 96-well plates, with each plate serving as a replicate. For sorted subsets, roughly 200 ng genomic DNA, equal to 30,000 to 35,000 T cell genomes, was loaded into each replicate PCR. Purified libraries were quantified with a Qubit 3.0 fluorometer, sized on a Bioanalyzer 2100, and re-quantified with the KAPA Library Quantification kit. Each immunoSEQ 96-well plate was sequenced on its own single-read 150-cycle Illumina NextSeq 550 flow cell. Processing in the source paper ran as follows. Because the immunoSEQ output included only junctional sequences and no quality scores, the filtering could not be the same as the filtering used for full-length reads. To assign V/J genes and CDR3, sequences were annotated using PyIR, a Python wrapper for IgBLAST v1.9, with IMGT germline references. Reads were removed for weak V/J assignments (E-value above 1e-6), missing CDR3, stop codons, out-of-frame junctions, or ambiguous translated residues. V3J clonotypes were defined as sequences sharing an identical inferred V gene, J gene, and CDR3 amino acid sequence. Percentage overlap between repertoires was calculated by dividing the number of shared unique clonotypes by the size of the smaller repertoire. Richness of each repertoire was evaluated using RTK rarefaction, the Chao1 estimator, and Recon v2.1 estimates of unobserved clonotypes. OLGA was used to compute generation probabilities for all TCRbeta clonotypes that the gDNA method yielded from a handful of donors. The table comes from immuneACCESS by way of TCRdb, which keeps in-frame sequences with V and J called. Part of the clones is missing from these tables; in studies checked, under half for an unresolved V gene and the rest for unknown reasons. V and J calls and clone size are as listed in that table; D and trimming were resolved from the DNA. This sample is represented by 150,000 to 200,000 clones; about 66% of them were singletons. The biggest ten clones account for about 10% of the sample.

This clone was detected only a few times. The antigen this receptor binds is unknown. Per-base quality was not reported, and no clone a single base away is much larger than it. This clonotype was sampled from a man under 40 in good health. The sequenced sample consisted of memory CD4+ T cells sorted from blood. The label giving this sample's cell subset or site can be read as: CD45RA-negative fraction. The chain employs TRBV5-1 and TRBJ2-1, with no confident D gene call. The encoded CDR3 is CASSLAANSLDEQFF. The bases read TGCGCCAGCAGCTTGGCGGCGAACTCTCTAGACGAGCAGTTCTTC.